Listed here are 8 T cell receptor beta chains from one sample, sequenced in a study of blood T cell repertoires in COVID-19. The data were produced by immunoSEQ multiplex PCR, yet TCRdb's version contains in-frame clones alone and is incomplete. The data hold under 250,000 clones, with 80% to 90% observed a single time. The source material was PBMCs or T cells enriched from blood (not recorded which). The receptors derive from a woman between 40 and 55 years old who had been exposed to COVID-19.

The chain joins TRBV4-3 to TRBJ2-3; 8 nucleotides line up with TRBD2. V was pared by 0 bases and J by 2 bases, with 7 bases of the junction left unmatched. This CDR3 is 17 amino acids long. Germline CDR1 reads LGHNA; CDR2 reads YSLEER. The CDR3 DNA sequence: TGCGCCAGCAGCCAAGATGTGTCTAGCGGGCTCACAGATACGCAGTATTTT. It specifies CASSQDVSSGLTDTQYF.

The chain combines TRBV10-1 with TRBJ2-1; 9 positions match TRBD1. The V gene's germline CDR1 is WNHNN and CDR2 SYGVQD (reference sequence). J gave up 7 bases and V 0 bases, and 13 bases lay outside the gene matches. The CDR3 totals 18 residues. CDR3 sequence reads: CASSESRWLRDRANEQFF. Here the CDR3 DNA reads TGCGCCAGCAGTGAGTCGCGTTGGCTCCGGGACAGGGCTAATGAGCAGTTCTTC.

In DNA, the CDR3 is TGTGCCTGGGGCCGGACAGGGGGCCTTTTAATTAGCGGGAGTCGTTCAGATACGCAGTATTTT. Protein: CAWGRTGGLLISGSRSDTQYF. The rearrangement joins TRBV30 to TRBJ2-3, with 11 bases matching TRBD1. V was pared by 5 bases and J by 4 bases, with 26 bases of the junction left unmatched. Germline CDR1 reads GTSNPN; CDR2 reads SVGIG (reference sequence). This CDR3 comprises 21 residues.

The V call is TRBV19, the J call TRBJ2-5; 10 positions match TRBD2. This CDR3 spans 16 amino acids. After removal of 10 bases from V and 6 bases from J, the junction contained 17 bases not matched to a gene. Per the germline V gene, CDR1 is LNHDA and CDR2 is SQIVND (reference sequence). The CDR3 loop reads CATRGLAVPGGQTQYF. The CDR3 coding sequence is TGTGCCACCCGAGGACTAGCGGTACCGGGGGGCCAGACCCAGTACTTC.

The chain employs TRBV6-2 or TRBV6-3 and TRBJ2-7; possible D gene TRBD2, 5 bases. Per germline, CDR1 MNHEY and CDR2 SVGEGT. Trimming cost V 2 bases and J 3 bases, with 17 bases left between them. This CDR3 has 16 residues. In DNA form, the CDR3 reads TGTGCCAGCAGTTACATCTCGTCTAGCTGGGACTACGAGCAGTACTTC. It encodes CASSYISSSWDYEQYF.

In this sample, this clone turned up once. The chain uses TRBV7-3 and TRBJ2-2; 10 bases are a match to TRBD1. The CDR3 has 16 residues. Per the germline V gene, CDR1 is SGHTA and CDR2 is FQGTGA. The J segment lost 6 bases and the V segment lost 3 bases, leaving 7 bases of the junction unmatched. This CDR3 reads CASSFAGTGASGELFF. CDR3 bases: TGTGCCAGCAGCTTCGCCGGGACAGGGGCGTCCGGGGAGCTGTTTTTT.

V and J are TRBV30 and TRBJ1-1; the match to TRBD1 covers 7 bases. V trimming: 7 bases; J trimming: 2 bases; junction bases outside the gene matches: 7. The CDR3 consists of 13 residues. Germline loops: CDR1 GTSNPN, CDR2 SVGIG (reference sequence). The CDR3 sequence: CASSGTVNTEAFF. The CDR3 DNA follows: TGTGCCTCTTCCGGGACAGTCAACACTGAAGCTTTCTTT.

This clone was recorded a few times. The rearrangement uses TRBV4-1 and TRBJ2-6; 7 bases fit TRBD1. The ends lost 1 base at V and 0 bases at J; junction bases unmatched: 9. The CDR3 totals 19 residues. The germline V gene has CDR1 MGHRA and CDR2 YSYEKL. CDR3 region: CASSQGARTGPSGANVLTF. The CDR3 DNA sequence: TGCGCCAGCAGCCAAGGGGCACGGACAGGCCCCTCTGGGGCCAACGTCCTGACTTTC.